This record covers a single T cell receptor (beta chain). The assay was immunoSEQ multiplex PCR, and TCRdb's table has in-frame clones only and misses some. The table lists about 120,000 clones, less than 75% of them singletons. This sample was included in a study of blood T cell repertoires in COVID-19. On the study more broadly: In each case, the material was cDNA or gDNA derived from T cells, B-cell-depleted T cells, or PBMCs.

CDR1 SGHRS and CDR2 YFSETQ come from the germline V gene. This CDR3 has 12 amino acids. Trimming cost V 4 bases and J 10 bases; bases outside gene matches: 6. The material sequenced was peripheral blood. The receptor comes from a woman in her fifties or sixties with acute or convalescent COVID-19. The chain joins TRBV5-1 to TRBJ1-2; 8 bases fit TRBD1. This CDR3 reads CASSPTGEVYTF. The CDR3 region has the DNA TGCGCCAGCAGCCCGACAGGGGAGGTCTACACCTTC.